Following are 3 T cell receptor beta chains from one sample sequenced in a study of identical twins listed by TCRdb under 2016. Receptor libraries were prepared by 5' RACE. The sequencing machine was an Illumina HiSeq 2000. The public reads were quality trimmed at Q25 with fastp and then assembled into clones with MiXCR by TCRdb, keeping productive beta chains. Every CDR3 protein is listed once, alongside the most common genes and DNA of its rows. The sample table shows some 710,000 distinct CDR3 sequences, and less than 7% are seen once. The top ten hold approximately 2% of the sample. The sequencing input was naive T cells sorted from blood. The cell subset or site label here, explained by the study, means: cells isolated with a human naive T-cell isolation kit. The receptors shown here come from a man between 18 and 35 years old in good health.

In this sample, this clonotype turned up many times. The chain links TRBV20-1 to TRBJ2-1, with 7 bases fitting TRBD2. CDR1 is DFQATT and CDR2 is SNEGSKA in the germline V gene (reference sequence). The CDR3 length is 15 residues. The ends lost 3 bases at V and 6 bases at J; junction bases unmatched: 11. CDR3 protein: CSASLGLMSLNEQFF. The CDR3 bases are TGCAGTGCTAGTCTGGGACTAATGTCCCTCAATGAGCAGTTCTTC.

This clonotype was counted many times. The chain has TRBV12-3 or TRBV12-4 and TRBJ1-2; D unresolved. V lost 6 bases and J 12 bases, leaving 17 bases between the germline ends. The CDR3 length is 12 residues. CDR3 loop: CASRSTDLVDTF. CDR3 bases: TGTGCCAGCAGATCTACCGATCTAGTTGACACCTTC.

This clonotype appeared many times. The chain uses TRBV7-9 and TRBJ1-6; TRBD1 matches 7 bases. Germline V gene data show CDR1 as SEHNR and CDR2 as FQNEAQ (reference sequence). The CDR3 loop spans 15 amino acids. With V trimmed by 6 bases and J by 6 bases, 8 bases remained unmatched. In nucleotides, the CDR3 is TGTGCCAGCAGGAAGGACAGGCTCACTAATTCACCCCTCCACTTT. This codes for CASRKDRLTNSPLHF.